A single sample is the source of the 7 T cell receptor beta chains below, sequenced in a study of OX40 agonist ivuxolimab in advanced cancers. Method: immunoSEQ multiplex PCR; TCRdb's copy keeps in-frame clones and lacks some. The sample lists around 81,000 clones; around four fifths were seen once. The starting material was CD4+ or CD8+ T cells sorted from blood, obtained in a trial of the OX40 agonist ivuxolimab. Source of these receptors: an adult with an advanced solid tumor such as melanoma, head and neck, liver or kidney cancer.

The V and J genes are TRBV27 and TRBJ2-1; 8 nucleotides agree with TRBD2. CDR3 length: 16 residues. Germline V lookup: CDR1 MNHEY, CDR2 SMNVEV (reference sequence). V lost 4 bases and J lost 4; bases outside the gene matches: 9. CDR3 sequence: CASSWGTRDAYNEQFF. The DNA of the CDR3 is TGTGCCAGCAGTTGGGGGACTAGAGACGCTTACAATGAGCAGTTCTTC.

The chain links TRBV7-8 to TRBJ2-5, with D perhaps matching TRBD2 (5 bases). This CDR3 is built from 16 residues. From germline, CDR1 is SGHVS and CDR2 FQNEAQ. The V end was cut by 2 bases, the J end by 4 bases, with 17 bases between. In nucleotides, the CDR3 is TGTGCCAGCAGCTTATTACTAGGCGATTTTAGAGAGACCCAGTACTTC. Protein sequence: CASSLLLGDFRETQYF.

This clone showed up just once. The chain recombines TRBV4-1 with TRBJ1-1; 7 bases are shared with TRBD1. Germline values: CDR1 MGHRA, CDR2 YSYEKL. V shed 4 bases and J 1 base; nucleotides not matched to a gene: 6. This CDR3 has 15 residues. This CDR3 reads CASSPWDSSNTEAFF. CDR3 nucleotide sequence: TGCGCCAGCAGCCCATGGGACAGTTCGAACACTGAAGCTTTCTTT.

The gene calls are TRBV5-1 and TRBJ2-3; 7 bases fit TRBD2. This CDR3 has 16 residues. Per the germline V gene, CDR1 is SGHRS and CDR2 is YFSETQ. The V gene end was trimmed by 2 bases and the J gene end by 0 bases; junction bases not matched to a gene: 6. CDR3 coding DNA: TGCGCCAGCAGCTTACGCGGGGGATCAAGCACAGATACGCAGTATTTT. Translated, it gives CASSLRGGSSTDTQYF.

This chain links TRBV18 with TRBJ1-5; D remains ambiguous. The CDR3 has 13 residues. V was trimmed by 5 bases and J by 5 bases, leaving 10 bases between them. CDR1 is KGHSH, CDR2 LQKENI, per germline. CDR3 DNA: TGTGCCAGCTCATATCTAAAAGATCAGCCCCAGCATTTT. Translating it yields CASSYLKDQPQHF.

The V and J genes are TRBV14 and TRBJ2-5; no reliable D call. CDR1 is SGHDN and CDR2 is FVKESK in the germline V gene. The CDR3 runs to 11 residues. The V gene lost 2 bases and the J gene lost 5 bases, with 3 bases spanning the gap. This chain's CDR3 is CASSQLETQYF. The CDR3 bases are TGTGCCAGCAGCCAATTGGAGACCCAGTACTTC.

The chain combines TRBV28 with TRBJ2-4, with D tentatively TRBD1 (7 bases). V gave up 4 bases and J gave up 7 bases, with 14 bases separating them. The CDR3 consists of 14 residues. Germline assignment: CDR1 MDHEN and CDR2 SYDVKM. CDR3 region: CASSSTPGGNIQYF. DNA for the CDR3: TGTGCCAGCAGTTCTACTCCAGGGGGGAACATTCAGTACTTC. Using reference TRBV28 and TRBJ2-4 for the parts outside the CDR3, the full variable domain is DVKVTQSSRYLVKRTGEKVFLECVQDMDHENMFWYRQDPGLGLRLIYFSYDVKMKEKGDIPEGYSVSREKKERFSLILESASTNQTSMYLCASSSTPGGNIQYFGAGTRLSVL.